This TCR beta chain was obtained from a study of blood T cell repertoires in COVID-19 (TCRdb year 2020). General notes on the study: The collaborator samples originated in the United States, Italy and Spain and spanned the acute and convalescent phases of COVID-19. Subjects who had been exposed to COVID-19, were actively infected with it, or had recovered from it provided the deeply sampled blood TCRbeta repertoires that made up the dataset. Samples came from the ongoing ImmuneRACE study (first 160 participants) plus 1,254 subjects from 6 global collaborators. Where available, HLA class I and class II types were taken from metadata supplied by the sample provider and were not determined by assay-based typing. Sample metadata almost always included a de-identified subject ID, COVID-19 status, age in years and sex. The repertoires were released in a freely available public database meant as a resource for research on the immune response to SARS-CoV-2. The material from the prospective study consisted of cDNA or gDNA derived from T cells, B-cell-depleted T cells, or PBMCs.

On the study overall, not on this receptor specifically: How much clinical and demographic metadata was included differed by source and by participant, and the metadata was provided uncurated.

In the prospective study, participants were about 18 to 89 years old, resided in about two dozen geographic areas of the United States, and were enrolled through a virtual design. In the prospective study, cohorts were assigned on the basis of participant-reported clinical history obtained from a screening survey and a study questionnaire. In the prospective study, mobile phlebotomists collected whole blood, serum and a nasopharyngeal or oropharyngeal swab from each participant. Prospective study participants could optionally give additional blood draws and questionnaires over a roughly 2-month period. Before DNA extraction, prospective study blood samples were shipped either frozen or at room temperature. About this clone: This clone's antigen is unknown. No much larger clone exists at a distance of one base, and base qualities are not known.

TCRbeta CDR3 regions were amplified from genomic DNA using the immunoSEQ Assay, a bias-controlled multiplex PCR. Regarding the original processing steps: The number of nucleated cells in each sample was estimated from the amplification of reference gene primers within the assay. To quantify the absolute abundance of each unique TCRbeta CDR3 rearrangement, sequence reads were collapsed and filtered. For each sample, productive Simpson clonality was calculated as the square root of Simpson's diversity index across productive rearrangements. Held by TCRdb, this immuneACCESS table contains in-frame sequences only and omits some clones. Under half of the omission traces to an unresolved V gene where checked; the cause of the rest is unknown. V and J calls and clone size follow that table, whereas D and trimming were derived from the DNA. This sample comprises approximately 240,000 clones, around 87% of them detected only once. The ten largest clones represent about 6% of the sample.

This TCR was sampled from a woman under 40 with acute COVID-19. The specimen was PBMCs or T cells enriched from blood (not recorded which).

Here the CDR3 is given as CASRRDRGAEAFF. At the DNA level, the sequence is TGTGCCAGCAGGCGGGACAGGGGGGCTGAAGCTTTCTTT. The chain was built from TRBV2 and TRBJ1-1, with TRBD1 matching 11 junction bases. V is pruned by 6 bases and J by 6 bases, leaving 3 bases of the junction without a gene match. The germline V gene supplies CDR1 SNHLY and CDR2 FYNNEI. The CDR3 holds 13 amino acids from the cysteine to the phenylalanine. Of all the DNA, just the CDR3 is kept, 39 bases in frame from base 1.